The clone carrying this TCR beta chain has ten or more counts. Antigen specificity is unknown. This CDR3 is also generated by other DNA sequences in the sample. Staining for CD45RO/CCR7/CD25/CD127/CD95/CD27 allowed sorting of CD4+ naive, central memory, regulatory and stem cell-like memory cells. Investigators reverse transcribed all isolated RNA, so they sequenced expressed TCRB transcripts. Naive, central memory and regulatory T cell samples yielded around 3.9 million reads on average. Assay used: immunoSEQ multiplex PCR; TCRdb lists only in-frame clones, some missing. The sample consists of 95,000 to 150,000 clones, 16% of them appearing once. The CDR3 runs 12 residues. Trimming removed 0 bases from V and 8 bases from J, with 6 bases in between. The germline V gene encodes CDR1 LNHNV and CDR2 YYDKDF (reference sequence). This sample is drawn from a study of beta chain features in type 1 diabetes.

Points from the study as a whole: The study found moderately but significantly shorter TCRB CDR3s in all four CD4+ subsets of Type 1 diabetes patients. Within the patient group, naive, central memory and Treg TCRB repertoires appeared more similar to each other than within healthy donors. Insertions were fewer and deletions more numerous at VDJ junctions in type 1 diabetes patients.

The TCR comes from a young man with type 1 diabetes. The chain recombines TRBV15 with TRBJ2-3; D gene unclear. Sequenced: central memory CD4+ T cells from blood. The chain's CDR3 is CATSRDLVTQYF. The CDR3 DNA sequence: TGTGCCACCAGCAGAGATCTGGTTACGCAGTATTTT.